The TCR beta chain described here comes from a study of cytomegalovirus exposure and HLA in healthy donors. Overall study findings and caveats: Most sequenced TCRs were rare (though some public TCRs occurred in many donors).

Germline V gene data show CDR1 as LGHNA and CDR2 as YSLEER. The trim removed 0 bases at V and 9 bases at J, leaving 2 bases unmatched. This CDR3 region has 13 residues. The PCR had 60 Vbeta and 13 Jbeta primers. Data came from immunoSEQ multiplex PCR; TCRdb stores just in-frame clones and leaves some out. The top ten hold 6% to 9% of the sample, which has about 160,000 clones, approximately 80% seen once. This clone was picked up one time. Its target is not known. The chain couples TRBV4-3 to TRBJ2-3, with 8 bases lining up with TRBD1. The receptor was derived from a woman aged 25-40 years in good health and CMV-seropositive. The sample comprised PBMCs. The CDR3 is CASSQDWTGTQYF. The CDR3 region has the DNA TGCGCCAGCAGCCAAGACTGGACAGGGACGCAGTATTTT.